In its sample, the clone carrying this T cell receptor beta chain was seen many times. The target antigen is unknown. cDNA carried unique molecular identifiers, and a universal primer site was added by template switching. Each CDR3 protein is one row after TCRdb ran MiXCR on the 5' RACE reads. The table shows a few hundred thousand distinct CDR3 sequences, with 9.5% to 10% occurring only once. V shed 4 bases, J shed 1 base, and the junction held 8 bases outside the gene matches. From germline, CDR1 is DFQATT and CDR2 SNEGSKA (reference sequence). The CDR3 contains 16 residues. This entry is derived from a study of identical twins. Findings and limits, study-wide: Twins' excess sharing was less marked for out-of-frame beta sequences.

A further study also used this sample, focusing on yellow fever vaccine responses in identical twins.

The sequence derives from a young woman in good health. Material: PBMCs. This chain joins TRBV20-1 and TRBJ2-5, with TRBD2 matching 11 bases. The DNA of the CDR3 is TGCAGTGCTAAGAATCCTAGCGGGGGGATCCAAGAGACCCAGTACTTC. Translating gives CSAKNPSGGIQETQYF.